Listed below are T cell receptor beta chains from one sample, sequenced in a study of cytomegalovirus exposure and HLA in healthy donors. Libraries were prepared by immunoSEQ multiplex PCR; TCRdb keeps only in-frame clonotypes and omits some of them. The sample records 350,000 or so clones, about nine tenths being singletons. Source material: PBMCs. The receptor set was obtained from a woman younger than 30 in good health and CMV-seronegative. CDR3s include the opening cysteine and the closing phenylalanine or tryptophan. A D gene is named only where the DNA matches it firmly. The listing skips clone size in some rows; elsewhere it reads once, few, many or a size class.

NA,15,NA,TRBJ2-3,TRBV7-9,TGTGCCAGCAGTCGACGGGACACGGGCACAGATACGCAGTATTTT,CASSRRDTGTDTQYF
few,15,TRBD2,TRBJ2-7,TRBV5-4,TGTGCCAGCAGCTTGGGAGCGGGAGCCTCGTTCGAGCAGTACTTC,CASSLGAGASFEQYF
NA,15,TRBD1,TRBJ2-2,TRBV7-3,TGTGCCAGCAGCCAGACAGGGGGTTACACCGGGGAGCTGTTTTTT,CASSQTGGYTGELFF
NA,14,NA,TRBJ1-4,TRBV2,TGTGCCATTTTTATTGGGGGCATAGGTGAAAAACTGTTTTTT,CAIFIGGIGEKLFF
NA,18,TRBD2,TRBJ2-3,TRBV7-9,TGTGCCAGCAGCTCCCGTCGTATAGCGGGTACGGGGATAGATACGCAGTATTTT,CASSSRRIAGTGIDTQYF
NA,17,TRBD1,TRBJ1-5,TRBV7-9,TGTGCCAGCAGCGCCGGACAGGGGGCGCGGATTGATCAGCCCCAGCATTTT,CASSAGQGARIDQPQHF
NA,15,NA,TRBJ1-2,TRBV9,TGTGCCAGCAGTAGGACCGGGACAACCTGGGAGCCCTTCACCTTC,CASSRTGTTWEPFTF
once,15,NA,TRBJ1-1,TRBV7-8,TGTGCCAGCAGCTTAGATGGGGGAGGGAACACTGAAGCTTTCTTT,CASSLDGGGNTEAFF
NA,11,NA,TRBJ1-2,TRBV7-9,TGTGCCAGCAGCGCGCTACTTGGCTACACCTTC,CASSALLGYTF
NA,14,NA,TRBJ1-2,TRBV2,TGTGCCAGCGTGGAGGACGATCTAGACTATGGCTACACCTTC,CASVEDDLDYGYTF
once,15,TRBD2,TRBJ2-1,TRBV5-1,TGCGCCAGCAGCTTGGCGGGACTAGCGGATAATGAGCAGTTCTTC,CASSLAGLADNEQFF
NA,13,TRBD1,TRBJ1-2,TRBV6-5,TGTGCCAGCAGTTCCACGGGACAGGCGGGCTACACCTTC,CASSSTGQAGYTF
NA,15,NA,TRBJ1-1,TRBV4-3,TGCGCCAGCAGCCAGGCGGGACGGCGCAACACTGAAGCTTTCTTT,CASSQAGRRNTEAFF